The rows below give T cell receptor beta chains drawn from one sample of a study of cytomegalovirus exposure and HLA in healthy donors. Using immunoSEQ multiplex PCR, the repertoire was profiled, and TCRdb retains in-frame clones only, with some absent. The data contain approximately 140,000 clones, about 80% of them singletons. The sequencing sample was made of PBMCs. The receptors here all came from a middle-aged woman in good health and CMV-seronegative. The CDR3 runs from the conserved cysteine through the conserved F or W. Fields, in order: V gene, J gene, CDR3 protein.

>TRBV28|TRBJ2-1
CASSLGGRARGEQFF
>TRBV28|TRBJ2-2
CASSLFAATGGELFF
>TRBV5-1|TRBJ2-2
CASSLGLLTGELFF
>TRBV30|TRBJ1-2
CAWTRQAGGGYTF
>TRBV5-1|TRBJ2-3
CASSGSGGNKDTQYF
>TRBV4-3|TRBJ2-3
CASSRGVTGGAVDTQYF
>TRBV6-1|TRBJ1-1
CASSDDRGRAEAFF
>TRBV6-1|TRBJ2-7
CASSETPGAPYEQYF
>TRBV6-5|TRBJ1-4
CASSSAGTGKLFF
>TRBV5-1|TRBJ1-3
CASSLLAGGDTIYF
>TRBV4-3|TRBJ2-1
CASSQDRWQAYNEQFF
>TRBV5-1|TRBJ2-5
CASSFRLAQETQYF
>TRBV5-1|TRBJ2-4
CASSLEGNRGKNIQYF
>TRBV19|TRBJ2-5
CASSIAGTGETQYF
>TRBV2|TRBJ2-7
CASSEGTGGGYNEQYF
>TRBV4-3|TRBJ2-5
CASSQEPGFKETQYF
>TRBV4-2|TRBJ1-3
CASSQDGTGGGNTIYF
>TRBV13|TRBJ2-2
CASSFPGQGAYGELFF
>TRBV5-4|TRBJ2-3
CASSWATDTQYF
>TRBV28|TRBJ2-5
CASSLRPRGYQETQYF
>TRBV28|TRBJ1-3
CASTTGSSGNTIYF
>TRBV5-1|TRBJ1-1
CASSIQGGEFTEAFF
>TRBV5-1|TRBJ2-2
CASSGQGAIGELFF
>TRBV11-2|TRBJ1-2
CASSLEGGYGYTF
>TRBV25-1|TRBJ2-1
CARIRDKGNNEQFF
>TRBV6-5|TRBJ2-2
CATITGTSYRELFF
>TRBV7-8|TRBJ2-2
CASSYPRTGLNTGELFF
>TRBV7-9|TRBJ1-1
CASSLGYRGLNTEAFF
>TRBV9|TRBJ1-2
CASSGSLMAYGYTF
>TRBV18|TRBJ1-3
CASSDSPLGTGNTIYF
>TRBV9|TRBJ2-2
CASSNLRQGLYTGELFF
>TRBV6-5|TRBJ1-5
CASRDNRVGQPQHF
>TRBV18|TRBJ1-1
CASSPSGTGNMNTEAFF
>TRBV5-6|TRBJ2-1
CASSLIAGVRDEQFF
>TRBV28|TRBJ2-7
CASSSPGQGPVEQYF
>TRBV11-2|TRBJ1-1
CASENSWGFNTEAFF
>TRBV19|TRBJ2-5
CASSPLAGKTQYF
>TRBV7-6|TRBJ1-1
CASSLQPRGGGNTEAFF
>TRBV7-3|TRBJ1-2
CASSPAGPPNYGYTF
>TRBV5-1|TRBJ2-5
CASSRQGGETQYF
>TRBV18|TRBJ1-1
CASSDGMNTEAFF
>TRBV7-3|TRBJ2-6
CASSLGPSGGANVLTF
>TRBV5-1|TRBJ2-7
CASSETGSTYEQYF
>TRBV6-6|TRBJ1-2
CASLHGGKNYGYTF